This T cell receptor beta chain was profiled in a study of cytotoxic CD8 clonotypes in ibrutinib-treated CLL. Study background: Response samples were taken after a median of approximately 13 months on treatment, range 6 to 36. Among the samples, the mean was roughly 240,000 productive templates and fewer than 95,000 productive rearrangements.

As concerns this clone: Antigen specificity is unknown.

Produced via immunoSEQ multiplex PCR; TCRdb's table is partial and in-frame only. The sample yields approximately 20,000 clones, about 84% seen once. The study, taken as a whole, reports: Treatment left the uncommon public clonotypes either contracted or stable in frequency.

Specimen: PBMCs, collected before ibrutinib treatment. The clonotype was recovered from a human donor with chronic lymphocytic leukemia.

The CDR3 region has the DNA TGTGCCAGCTCACCAACAGGGGGGACTAATGAAAAACTGTTTTTT. Protein product: CASSPTGGTNEKLFF. The chain employs TRBV18 and TRBJ1-4; 8 nucleotides align to TRBD1. With V trimmed by 2 bases and J by 2 bases, 1 base remained unmatched. CDR3 size: 15 residues. Germline V gene lookup returns CDR1 KGHSH and CDR2 LQKENI. The complete variable domain, with remaining parts taken from reference TRBV18 and TRBJ1-4, reads NAGVMQNPRHLVRRRGQEARLRCSPMKGHSHVYWYRQLPEEGLKFMVYLQKENIIDESGMPKERFSAEFPKEGPSILRIQQVVRGDSAAYFCASSPTGGTNEKLFFGSGTQLSVL.